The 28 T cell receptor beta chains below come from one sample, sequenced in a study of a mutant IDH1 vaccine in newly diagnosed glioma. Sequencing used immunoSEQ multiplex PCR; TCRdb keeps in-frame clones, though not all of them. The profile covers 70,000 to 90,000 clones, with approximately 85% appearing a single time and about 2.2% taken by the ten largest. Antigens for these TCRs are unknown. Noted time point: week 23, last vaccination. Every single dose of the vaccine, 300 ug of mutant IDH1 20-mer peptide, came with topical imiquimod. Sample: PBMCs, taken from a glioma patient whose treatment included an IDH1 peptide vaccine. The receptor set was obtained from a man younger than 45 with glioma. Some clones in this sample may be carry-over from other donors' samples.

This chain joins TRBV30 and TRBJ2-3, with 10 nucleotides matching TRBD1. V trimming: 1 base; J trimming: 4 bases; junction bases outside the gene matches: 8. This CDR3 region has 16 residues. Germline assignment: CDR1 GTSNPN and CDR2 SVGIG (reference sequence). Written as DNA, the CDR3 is TGTGCCTGGAGTGCCCCCGGGACAGGGGTAGCAGATACGCAGTATTTT. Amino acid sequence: CAWSAPGTGVADTQYF.

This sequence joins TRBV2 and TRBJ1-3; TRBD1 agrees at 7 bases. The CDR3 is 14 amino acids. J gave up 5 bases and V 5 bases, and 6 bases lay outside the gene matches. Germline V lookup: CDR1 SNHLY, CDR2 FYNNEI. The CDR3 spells CASSFRDSRNTIYF. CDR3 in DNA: TGTGCCAGCAGTTTCCGGGACAGCCGAAACACCATATATTTT. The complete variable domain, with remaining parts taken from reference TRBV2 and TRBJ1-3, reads EPEVTQTPSHQVTQMGQEVILRCVPISNHLYFYWYRQILGQKVEFLVSFYNNEISEKSEIFDDQFSVERPDGSNFTLKIRSTKLEDSAMYFCASSFRDSRNTIYFGEGSWLTVV.

The CDR3 DNA sequence: TGTGCCAGCAGTCTCCTACTAGGTTACGAGCAGTACTTC. Translated: CASSLLLGYEQYF. The rearrangement uses TRBV28 and TRBJ2-7; D is possibly TRBD2 (5 bases). V shed 5 bases and J shed 4 bases, with 12 bases lying between them. Looked up from germline, CDR1 is MDHEN and CDR2 is SYDVKM. CDR3 size: 13 residues.

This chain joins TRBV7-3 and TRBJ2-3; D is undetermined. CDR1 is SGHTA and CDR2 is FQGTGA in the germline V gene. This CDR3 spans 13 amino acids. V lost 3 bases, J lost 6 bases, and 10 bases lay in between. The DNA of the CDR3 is TGTGCCAGCAGCTTCACCTTGCTTGATACGCAGTATTTT. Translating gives CASSFTLLDTQYF.

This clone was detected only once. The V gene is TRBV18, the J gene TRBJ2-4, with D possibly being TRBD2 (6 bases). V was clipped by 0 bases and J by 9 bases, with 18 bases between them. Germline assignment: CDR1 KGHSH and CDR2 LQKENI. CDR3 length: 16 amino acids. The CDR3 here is CASSPPGGRSQVIQYF. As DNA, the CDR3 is TGTGCCAGCTCACCACCCGGAGGGAGGTCCCAGGTCATTCAGTACTTC. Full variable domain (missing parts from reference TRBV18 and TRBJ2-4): NAGVMQNPRHLVRRRGQEARLRCSPMKGHSHVYWYRQLPEEGLKFMVYLQKENIIDESGMPKERFSAEFPKEGPSILRIQQVVRGDSAAYFCASSPPGGRSQVIQYFGAGTRLSVL.

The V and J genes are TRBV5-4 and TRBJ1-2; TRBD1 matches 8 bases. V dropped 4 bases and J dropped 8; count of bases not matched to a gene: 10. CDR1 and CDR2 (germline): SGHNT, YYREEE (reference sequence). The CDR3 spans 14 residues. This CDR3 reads CASSLDRGGWGYTF. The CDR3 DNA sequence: TGTGCCAGCAGCCTAGACAGGGGAGGTTGGGGCTACACCTTC.

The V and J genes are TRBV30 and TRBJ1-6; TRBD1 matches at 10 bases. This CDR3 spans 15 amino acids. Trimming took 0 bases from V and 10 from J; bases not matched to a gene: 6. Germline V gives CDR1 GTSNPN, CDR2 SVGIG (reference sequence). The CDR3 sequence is CAWSVKTGGESPLHF. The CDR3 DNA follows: TGTGCCTGGAGTGTTAAGACAGGGGGCGAATCACCCCTCCACTTT.

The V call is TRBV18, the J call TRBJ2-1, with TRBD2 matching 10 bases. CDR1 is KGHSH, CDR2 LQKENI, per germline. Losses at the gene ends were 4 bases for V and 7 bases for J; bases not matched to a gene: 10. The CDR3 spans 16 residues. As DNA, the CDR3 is TGTGCCAGCTCACTCAATAGCGGGGGGACCATGAATGAGCAGTTCTTC. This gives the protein CASSLNSGGTMNEQFF.

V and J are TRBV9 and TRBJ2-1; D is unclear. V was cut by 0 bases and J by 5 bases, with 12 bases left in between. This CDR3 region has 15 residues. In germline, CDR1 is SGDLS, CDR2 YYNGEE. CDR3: CASSVGLGPDNEQFF. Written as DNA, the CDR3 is TGTGCCAGCAGCGTAGGGCTCGGCCCGGACAATGAGCAGTTCTTC.

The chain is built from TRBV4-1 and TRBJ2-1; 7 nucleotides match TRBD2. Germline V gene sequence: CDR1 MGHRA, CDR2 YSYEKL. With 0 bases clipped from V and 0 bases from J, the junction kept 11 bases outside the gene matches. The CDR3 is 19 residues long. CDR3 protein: CASSQDPGGEGSSYNEQFF. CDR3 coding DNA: TGCGCCAGCAGCCAAGATCCAGGTGGGGAGGGGAGCTCCTACAATGAGCAGTTCTTC.

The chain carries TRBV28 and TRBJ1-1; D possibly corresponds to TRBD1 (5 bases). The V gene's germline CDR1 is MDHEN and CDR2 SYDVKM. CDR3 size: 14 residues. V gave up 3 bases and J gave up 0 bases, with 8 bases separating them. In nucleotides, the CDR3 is TGTGCCAGCAGTTTTGCAGGGCTGAACACTGAAGCTTTCTTT. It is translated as CASSFAGLNTEAFF.

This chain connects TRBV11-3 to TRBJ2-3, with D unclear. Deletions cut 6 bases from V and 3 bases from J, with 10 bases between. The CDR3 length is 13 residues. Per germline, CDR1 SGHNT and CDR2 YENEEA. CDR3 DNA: TGTGCCAGCAGTCCCGCAGGTACAGATACGCAGTATTTT. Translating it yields CASSPAGTDTQYF.

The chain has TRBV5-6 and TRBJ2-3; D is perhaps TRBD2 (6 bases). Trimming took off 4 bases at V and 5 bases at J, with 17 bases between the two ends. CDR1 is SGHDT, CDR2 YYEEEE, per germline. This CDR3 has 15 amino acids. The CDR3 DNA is TGTGCCAGCAGCCTAGGGACTGCCGGGGGAGATACGCAGTATTTT. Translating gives CASSLGTAGGDTQYF.

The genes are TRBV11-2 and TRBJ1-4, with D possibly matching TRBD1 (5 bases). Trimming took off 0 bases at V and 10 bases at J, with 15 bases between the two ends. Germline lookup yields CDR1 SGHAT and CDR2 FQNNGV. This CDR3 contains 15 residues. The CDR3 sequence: CASSLDPGSLGKLFF. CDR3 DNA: TGTGCCAGCAGCTTAGATCCAGGGTCTTTGGGAAAACTGTTTTTT.

CDR3 coding DNA: TGTGCCAGCAGTGATGTAGGGGGACACACAGATACGCAGTATTTT. Protein: CASSDVGGHTDTQYF. The rearrangement uses TRBV2 and TRBJ2-3; tentative D call: TRBD1 (6 bases). Deletions cut 3 bases from V and 2 bases from J, with 12 bases between. Germline-derived CDR1 and CDR2 are SNHLY and FYNNEI. This CDR3 is built from 15 residues.

The CDR3 sequence is CASSPRDRGLGYTF. The CDR3 nucleotides read TGTGCCAGCTCACCCCGGGACAGGGGGCTTGGCTACACCTTC. The chain joins TRBV18 to TRBJ1-2, with 12 bases that match TRBD1. The V and J ends lost 3 bases and 7 bases, in that order; junction bases with no gene match: 3. Germline lookup yields CDR1 KGHSH and CDR2 LQKENI. CDR3 length equals 14 residues.

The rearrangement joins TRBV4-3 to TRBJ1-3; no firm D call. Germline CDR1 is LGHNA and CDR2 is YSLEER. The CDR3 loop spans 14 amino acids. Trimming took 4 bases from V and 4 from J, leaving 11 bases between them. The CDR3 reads CASSPSLRGNTIYF. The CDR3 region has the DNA TGCGCCAGCAGCCCCTCCCTCCGAGGAAACACCATATATTTT.

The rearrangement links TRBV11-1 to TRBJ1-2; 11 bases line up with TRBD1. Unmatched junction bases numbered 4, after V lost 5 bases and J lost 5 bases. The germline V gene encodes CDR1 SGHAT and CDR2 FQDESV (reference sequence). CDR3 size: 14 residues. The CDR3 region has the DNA TGTGCCAGCAGCCCTGGACAGGGGGCGTATGGCTACACCTTC. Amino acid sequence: CASSPGQGAYGYTF.

The chain's CDR3 is CASSRSGRGGVGQYF. The CDR3 nucleotides are TGTGCCAGCAGCCGAAGCGGGAGAGGGGGGGTAGGGCAGTACTTC. The J gene is TRBJ2-7, the V gene TRBV6-5, with 8 bases fitting TRBD2. The V gene's germline CDR1 is MNHEY and CDR2 SVGAGI. After removal of 6 bases from V and 9 bases from J, the junction contained 16 bases not matched to a gene. This CDR3 has 15 amino acids.

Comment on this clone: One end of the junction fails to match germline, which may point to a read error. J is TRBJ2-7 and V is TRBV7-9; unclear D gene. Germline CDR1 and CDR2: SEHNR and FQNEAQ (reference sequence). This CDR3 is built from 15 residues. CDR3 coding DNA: TGTGCCAGCAGCTCTACAGCACCCTCCTCCCACGAGCAGTACTTC. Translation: CASSSTAPSSHEQYF.

This CDR3 is CASSWEIAGGIRNEQYF. The CDR3 region has the DNA TGTGCCAGCAGCTGGGAGATAGCGGGAGGAATACGAAACGAGCAGTACTTC. The chain combines TRBV7-2 with TRBJ2-7, with TRBD2 matching 10 bases. CDR1 and CDR2 (germline): SGHTA, FQGNSA. V shed 4 bases, J shed 5 bases, and the junction held 14 bases outside the gene matches. The CDR3 contains 17 residues.

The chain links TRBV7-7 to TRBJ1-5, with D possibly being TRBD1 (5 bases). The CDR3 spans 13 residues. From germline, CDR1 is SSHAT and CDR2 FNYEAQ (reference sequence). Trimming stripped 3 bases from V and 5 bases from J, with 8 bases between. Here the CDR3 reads CASSLTDDQPQHF. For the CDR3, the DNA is TGTGCCAGCAGCTTGACAGACGATCAGCCCCAGCATTTT.

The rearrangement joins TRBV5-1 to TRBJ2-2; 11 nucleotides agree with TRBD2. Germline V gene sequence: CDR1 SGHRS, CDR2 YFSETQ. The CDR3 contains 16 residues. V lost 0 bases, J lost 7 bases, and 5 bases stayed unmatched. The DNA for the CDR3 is TGCGCCAGCAGCTTGGGCCTAGCGGGAGGTGTCGGGGAGCTGTTTTTT. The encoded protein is CASSLGLAGGVGELFF. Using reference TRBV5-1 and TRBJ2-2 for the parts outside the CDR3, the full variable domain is KAGVTQTPRYLIKTRGQQVTLSCSPISGHRSVSWYQQTPGQGLQFLFEYFSETQRNKGNFPGRFSGRQFSNSRSEMNVSTLELGDSALYLCASSLGLAGGVGELFFGEGSRLTVL.

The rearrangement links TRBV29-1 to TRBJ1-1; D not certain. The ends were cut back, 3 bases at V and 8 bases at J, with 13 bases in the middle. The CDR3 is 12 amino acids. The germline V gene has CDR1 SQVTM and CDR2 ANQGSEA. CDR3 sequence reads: CSVDRPLGEAFF. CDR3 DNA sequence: TGCAGCGTTGACAGGCCTCTAGGGGAAGCTTTCTTT.

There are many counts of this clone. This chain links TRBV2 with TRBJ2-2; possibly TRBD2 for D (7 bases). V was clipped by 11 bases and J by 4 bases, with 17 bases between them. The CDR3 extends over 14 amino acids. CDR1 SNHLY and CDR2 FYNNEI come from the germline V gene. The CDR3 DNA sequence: TGTGCCGGGAGGGGGTCCCCGTCCACCGGGGAGCTGTTTTTT. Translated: CAGRGSPSTGELFF.

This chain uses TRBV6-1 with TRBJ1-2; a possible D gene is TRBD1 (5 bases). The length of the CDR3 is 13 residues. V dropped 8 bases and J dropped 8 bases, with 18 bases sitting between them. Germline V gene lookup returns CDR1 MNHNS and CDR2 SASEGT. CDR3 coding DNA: TGTGCCAGCCAGCCTGAGCAGGGCCTAGGCTACACCTTC. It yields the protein CASQPEQGLGYTF.

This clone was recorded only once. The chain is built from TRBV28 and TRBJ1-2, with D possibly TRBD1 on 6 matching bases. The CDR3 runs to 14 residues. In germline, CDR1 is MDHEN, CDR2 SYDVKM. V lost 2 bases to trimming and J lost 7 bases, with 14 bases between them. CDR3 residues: CASSLHPGAGGYTF. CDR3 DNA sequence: TGTGCCAGCAGTTTACACCCGGGGGCGGGTGGCTACACCTTC.

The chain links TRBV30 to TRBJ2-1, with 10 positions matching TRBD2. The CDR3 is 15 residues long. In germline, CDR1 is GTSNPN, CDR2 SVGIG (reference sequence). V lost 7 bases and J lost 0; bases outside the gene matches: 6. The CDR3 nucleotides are TGTGCCTTTACAGCGGGAGGGAGCTCCTACAATGAGCAGTTCTTC. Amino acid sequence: CAFTAGGSSYNEQFF.